This T cell receptor beta chain was identified in a study of cytomegalovirus exposure and HLA in healthy donors. Overall study: Of 350 to 400 genotyped donors, 75% to 90% grouped in the Caucasian-associated ancestry cluster.

This clone was seen ten or more times. The antigen is not known. Study-wide results and caveats: As confirmed in vitro, three CMV-associated chains were specific for CMV antigens. There were some V segments, including TRBV6-2 and TRBV6-3, excluded as indistinguishable.

PCR employed 60 Vbeta and 13 Jbeta primers. The assay was immunoSEQ multiplex PCR, and TCRdb's table has in-frame clones only and misses some. The table lists approximately 160,000 clones, around 72% of them singletons. The CDR3 runs to 17 residues. Germline-derived CDR1 and CDR2 are SNHLY and FYNNEI. V gave up 8 bases and J gave up 4 bases; unmatched junction bases: 16. Sequenced: PBMCs. The rearrangement joins TRBV2 to TRBJ2-2; 7 nucleotides agree with TRBD1. This receptor was identified in a woman in her 50s in good health and CMV-seropositive. CDR3 amino acids: CASFPRTGKHGTGELFF. The CDR3 nucleotides are TGTGCCAGCTTCCCACGGACAGGCAAACATGGCACCGGGGAGCTGTTTTTT.